Sequencing of this T cell receptor (beta chain) was carried out in a study of monozygotic twins with inflammatory bowel disease. The CDR3 is 14 residues long. CDR1 and CDR2 (germline): MDHEN, SYDVKM. Each sample had eight separate cDNA synthesis reactions. From the 5' RACE reads, TCRdb lists one entry per CDR3 protein and no DNA. Its clone listing holds 440,000 or so distinct CDR3 sequences. Sequenced: blood. The receptor was derived from a human donor with ulcerative colitis or Crohn's disease, or a healthy co-twin of an affected twin (not recorded which). The chain recombines TRBV28 with TRBJ2-3; no DNA is available, so the TRBD1 call from TCRdb remains unchecked. The CDR3 loop reads CASRTGSRPDTQYF.